The 20 T cell receptor beta chains in this list originate from one sample, sequenced in a study of blood T cells in healthy people across ages. A second PCR, run for about 7 to 11 cycles, used a sample-barcoded 5' primer plus a J-beta primer mix. TCRdb itself ran the 5' RACE reads through MiXCR, one entry per CDR3 protein. The table records some 940,000 distinct CDR3 sequences, about 29% of them present only once. These records were also assigned to another study, of T cells of mothers and their children.

The sample consisted of blood. The receptors originated from a middle-aged woman in good health.

A few counts support this clonotype. The V and J genes are TRBV9 and TRBJ2-3; the match to TRBD2 covers 12 bases. Germline CDR1 and CDR2: SGDLS and YYNGEE. Trimming took 2 bases from V and 6 from J; bases not matched to a gene: 7. This CDR3 has 16 amino acids. CDR3 DNA: TGTGCCAGCAGCGTTTTTCTAGCGGGGGGGCCGGATACGCAGTATTTT. Amino acid sequence: CASSVFLAGGPDTQYF.

The V and J genes are TRBV4-1 and TRBJ2-7, with 7 bases aligning to TRBD2. The CDR3 consists of 16 residues. Looked up from germline, CDR1 is MGHRA and CDR2 is YSYEKL. The V gene end was trimmed by 4 bases and the J gene end by 0 bases; junction bases not matched to a gene: 9. The DNA of the CDR3 is TGCGCCAGCAGCCCCGCGGGGGAGGGACGCTCCTACGAGCAGTACTTC. It specifies CASSPAGEGRSYEQYF.

The sample holds a few counts of this clonotype. The rearrangement joins TRBV3-1 to TRBJ2-7; 9 bases agree with TRBD2. Germline lookup yields CDR1 LGHDT and CDR2 YNNKEL (reference sequence). The junction had 7 bases not matched to a gene; V was cut back by 3 bases and J by 4 bases. This CDR3 has 15 residues. The chain's CDR3 is CASSQDSSGVYEQYF. The CDR3 bases are TGTGCCAGCAGCCAGGATTCTAGCGGGGTATACGAGCAGTACTTC.

In this sample, this clonotype turned up many times. The chain is built from TRBV27 and TRBJ2-3; TRBD2 matches 7 bases. V was clipped by 2 bases and J by 0 bases; unmatched bases: 5. Germline CDR1 and CDR2: MNHEY and SMNVEV (reference sequence). The CDR3 length is 16 residues. CDR3 sequence: CASSLERGPSTDTQYF. The CDR3 DNA is TGTGCCAGCAGTTTAGAGCGGGGACCCAGCACAGATACGCAGTATTTT.

This clonotype turned up a few times. This chain links TRBV28 with TRBJ1-5, with TRBD1 matching 7 bases. The V gene's germline CDR1 is MDHEN and CDR2 SYDVKM. V lost 7 bases, J lost 3 bases, and 3 bases stayed unmatched. The CDR3 consists of 13 residues. CDR3 sequence reads: CASKGAFNQPQHF. CDR3 coding DNA: TGTGCCAGCAAGGGGGCCTTCAATCAGCCCCAGCATTTT.

This clonotype was picked up a small number of times. A junction boundary mismatches the germline segment, possibly from a read error. The CDR3 coding sequence is TGTGCCGGCAGAAAGACAGGTTCGAACATTCAGTACTTC. This sequence encodes CAGRKTGSNIQYF. The gene calls are TRBV7-3 and TRBJ2-4, with D possibly matching TRBD1 (6 bases). Germline CDR1 and CDR2: SGHTA and FQGTGA. The CDR3 is 13 residues long.

This clonotype has a count of ten or more. The chain is built from TRBV6-6 and TRBJ1-6, with a weak D call TRBD1 (5 bases). This CDR3 spans 15 amino acids. CDR1 and CDR2 (germline): MNHNY, SVGAGI (reference sequence). V was trimmed by 7 bases and J by 8 bases, leaving 18 bases between them. CDR3 nucleotides: TGTGCCAGCATAAGCCCGGGACTAAGCTATTCACCCCTCCACTTT. This gives the protein CASISPGLSYSPLHF.

On this clonotype: A read error may produce the germline difference seen at one junction end. The chain couples TRBV20-1 to TRBJ1-6; D unresolved. CDR3 length: 14 residues. Germline loops: CDR1 DFQATT, CDR2 SNEGSKA (reference sequence). The CDR3 loop is CSAPEGGPEKPPHF. The CDR3 coding sequence is TGCAGTGCCCCGGAGGGCGGACCCGAAAAGCCCCCCCACTTT.

This clonotype has just a few counts. One base away lies a much larger clone, so this may be a sequencing read error. This chain uses TRBV5-1 with TRBJ2-5; 7 bases align to TRBD2. The CDR3 covers 14 residues. CDR1 SGHRS and CDR2 YFSETQ come from the germline V gene. The V and J ends lost 4 bases and 2 bases, in that order; junction bases with no gene match: 5. DNA of the CDR3: TGCGCCAGCAGCCGACCAGCGGGACAAGAGACCCAGTACTTC. As protein: CASSRPAGQETQYF.

This clonotype was seen many times. It may be a read error: a sequence one base away is much more abundant. The chain combines TRBV20-1 with TRBJ2-7; TRBD2 aligns across 7 bases. The CDR3 loop spans 15 amino acids. The V gene end was trimmed by 3 bases and the J gene end by 3 bases; junction bases not matched to a gene: 11. Looked up from germline, CDR1 is DFQATT and CDR2 is SNEGSKA (reference sequence). Here the CDR3 DNA reads TGCAGTGCTAGGGTCCCCCGCGGGGGTTGCTACGAGCAGTACTTC. Protein sequence: CSARVPRGGCYEQYF.

Note on this clonotype: One end of the junction does not line up with germline, which may come from a read error. The rearrangement joins TRBV7-7 to TRBJ2-5; 8 positions match TRBD2. Looked up from germline, CDR1 is SSHAT and CDR2 is FNYEAQ (reference sequence). The CDR3 extends over 14 amino acids. The CDR3 here is CASSTSGHQETQYF. CDR3 in DNA: TGTGCTAGCAGCACTAGCGGACACCAAGAGACCCAGTACTTC.

V and J are TRBV28 and TRBJ2-7, with TRBD2 matching 8 bases. V was clipped by 4 bases and J by 5 bases; unmatched bases: 10. There are 15 residues in the CDR3. Germline V gene data show CDR1 as MDHEN and CDR2 as SYDVKM. The CDR3 spells CASSSPGLGDHEQYF. CDR3 DNA: TGTGCCAGCAGTTCACCGGGACTAGGGGACCACGAGCAGTACTTC.

This sequence joins TRBV7-2 and TRBJ2-7; tentative D call: TRBD1 (5 bases). Trimming stripped 5 bases from V and 2 bases from J, with 16 bases between. Per germline, CDR1 SGHTA and CDR2 FQGNSA. The CDR3 runs 15 residues. The DNA of the CDR3 is TGTGCCAGCAGCCCGAGTCCGGACAAGGCCTACGAGCAGTACTTC. Protein product: CASSPSPDKAYEQYF.

In its sample, this clonotype was seen many times. The rearrangement links TRBV28 to TRBJ1-2, with 7 bases matching TRBD1. The CDR3 spans 13 residues. Germline trimming cut 6 bases from V and 6 bases from J; bases unmatched to any gene: 7. Per germline, CDR1 MDHEN and CDR2 SYDVKM. CDR3 amino acids: CASSYGTVDGYTF. The CDR3 DNA is TGTGCCAGCAGCTACGGGACAGTCGATGGCTACACCTTC.

This clonotype was seen repeatedly, ten times or more. The gene calls are TRBV5-6 and TRBJ1-4; D may be TRBD1 (5 bases). V shed 2 bases and J shed 0 bases, with 11 bases lying between them. Germline values: CDR1 SGHDT, CDR2 YYEEEE. The CDR3 consists of 16 residues. CDR3 region: CASSLERQSTNEKLFF. CDR3 DNA: TGTGCCAGCAGCTTAGAGAGACAGTCAACTAATGAAAAACTGTTTTTT.

There are many counts of this clonotype. The chain uses TRBV5-5 and TRBJ2-7; D uncertain. CDR1 is SGHKS, CDR2 YYEKEE, per germline (reference sequence). This CDR3 has 13 residues. V was shortened by 0 bases and J by 3 bases, with 7 bases between the two germline ends. The CDR3, as DNA: TGTGCCAGCAGCTTGGACGTTCTCTACGAGCAGTACTTC. It encodes CASSLDVLYEQYF.

The table lists this clonotype with many counts. Sequence at one end of the junction differs from germline and may be a read error. This chain joins TRBV29-1 and TRBJ2-7, with D unclear. Germline V gene sequence: CDR1 SQVTM, CDR2 ANQGSEA. This CDR3 is built from 12 residues. The CDR3 sequence: CGVGSTRYEQYF. The CDR3, as DNA: TGCGGCGTTGGCTCTACCCGCTACGAGCAGTACTTC.

Ten or more counts support this clonotype. The chain employs TRBV5-1 and TRBJ2-1; D ambiguous. The germline V gene encodes CDR1 SGHRS and CDR2 YFSETQ. V was pared by 0 bases and J by 5 bases, with 6 bases between. This CDR3 has 13 amino acids. Here the CDR3 reads CASSLGSNNEQFF. The CDR3 coding sequence is TGCGCCAGCAGCTTGGGGAGTAACAATGAGCAGTTCTTC.

This clonotype came up a few times. The gene calls are TRBV20-1 and TRBJ2-3; weak D call: TRBD2 (5 bases). Germline CDR1 and CDR2: DFQATT and SNEGSKA (reference sequence). Trimming shortened V by 4 bases and J by 1 base, and 15 bases separated the two germline ends. The CDR3 consists of 15 residues. CDR3 sequence (DNA): TGCAGTGCTATTCGGGGTAGCCCTGGCACAGATACGCAGTATTTT. Translated, it gives CSAIRGSPGTDTQYF.

The rearrangement links TRBV7-3 to TRBJ2-5; a weak D match, TRBD2 (5 bases). The J call may be in error: the DNA end matches TRBJ2-7 better. The CDR3 loop spans 15 amino acids. CDR1 and CDR2 (germline): SGHTA, FQGTGA. CDR3 region: CASSLTSSPTHEQYF. The DNA of the CDR3 is TGTGCCAGCAGCTTAACTTCTAGCCCGACCCACGAGCAGTACTTC.